One sample yielded the 7 T cell receptor beta chains listed below, sequenced in a study of early T cells in non-severe SARS-CoV-2 infection. One entry per CDR3 protein results from TCRdb running MiXCR on the 5' RACE reads. The sample records about 27,000 distinct CDR3 sequences, around 4.6% being singletons. The sequenced material came from whole blood. The receptor source for this set is an adult who was a healthcare worker with PCR-confirmed SARS-CoV-2 infection or an uninfected control (not recorded which).

This clonotype has more than one count but fewer than ten. The rearrangement uses TRBV7-9 and TRBJ2-2, with a possible D match to TRBD2 (5 bases). This CDR3 has 16 amino acids. Germline-derived CDR1 and CDR2 are SEHNR and FQNEAQ (reference sequence). Trimming took off 0 bases at V and 2 bases at J, with 10 bases between the two ends. Written as DNA, the CDR3 is TGTGCCAGCAGCTTAGCTTCCCGGGGAAACACCGGGGAGCTGTTTTTT. Protein sequence: CASSLASRGNTGELFF.

This clonotype came up many times. The chain has TRBV15 and TRBJ1-6; 7 bases are shared with TRBD1. This CDR3 contains 15 residues. Germline V gene sequence: CDR1 LNHNV, CDR2 YYDKDF (reference sequence). With V trimmed by 5 bases and J by 3 bases, 4 bases remained unmatched. CDR3 residues: CATSGGQVYNSPLHF. CDR3 DNA sequence: TGTGCCACCAGCGGAGGACAGGTCTATAATTCACCCCTCCACTTT.

This clonotype was detected ten times or more. V usage is TRBV29-1 and J usage is TRBJ1-1, with D possibly being TRBD1 (6 bases). Trimming cost V 7 bases and J 2 bases, with 14 bases left between them. The CDR3 loop spans 13 amino acids. In germline, CDR1 is SQVTM, CDR2 ANQGSEA. The CDR3 region is CSALPGHNTEAFF. The CDR3 DNA reads TGCAGCGCACTGCCGGGACACAACACTGAAGCTTTCTTT. Together with reference TRBV29-1 and TRBJ1-1, the CDR3 gives the full variable domain: SAVISQKPSRDICQRGTSLTIQCQVDSQVTMMFWYRQQPGQSLTLIATANQGSEATYESGFVIDKFPISRPNLTFSTLTVSNMSPEDSSIYLCSALPGHNTEAFFGQGTRLTVV.

This clonotype was seen many times. The chain couples TRBV12-3 or TRBV12-4 to TRBJ1-2, with D possibly matching TRBD1 (6 bases). V lost 2 bases to trimming and J lost 5 bases, with 9 bases between them. This CDR3 region has 13 residues. CDR3 region: CASSLRGGYGYTF. The CDR3 coding sequence is TGTGCCAGCAGTTTAAGAGGGGGTTATGGCTACACCTTC.

This clonotype was observed many times. The V gene is TRBV5-5, the J gene TRBJ2-5; D is possibly TRBD2 (6 bases). The CDR3 totals 15 residues. The V and J ends lost 5 bases and 4 bases respectively, with 18 bases between them. Looked up from germline, CDR1 is SGHKS and CDR2 is YYEKEE (reference sequence). CDR3 residues: CASSQMGGGIETQYF. The CDR3 bases are TGTGCCAGCAGTCAAATGGGGGGAGGCATAGAGACCCAGTACTTC.

This clonotype was recorded many times. The gene calls are TRBV5-1 and TRBJ2-1, with TRBD1 matching over 9 bases. Germline V lookup: CDR1 SGHRS, CDR2 YFSETQ. CDR3 length equals 19 residues. The trim removed 2 bases at V and 0 bases at J, leaving 12 bases unmatched. The CDR3 loop is CASSLNPDRGFSSYNEQFF. The DNA for the CDR3 is TGCGCCAGCAGCTTAAATCCGGACAGGGGCTTCAGCTCCTACAATGAGCAGTTCTTC.

V is TRBV4-3 and J is TRBJ1-2; D not certain. From germline, CDR1 is LGHNA and CDR2 YSLEER. V shed 6 bases and J shed 4 bases, with 18 bases lying between them. This CDR3 is 15 amino acids long. The CDR3 region has the DNA TGCGCCAGCAGTCAAAATAAGCTACCGGGCTATGGCTACACCTTC. It yields the protein CASSQNKLPGYGYTF.